These 20 T cell receptor beta chains share one sample of origin, sequenced in a study of T cells after posttransplantation cyclophosphamide. The protocol was immunoSEQ multiplex PCR, while the TCRdb copy is restricted to in-frame clones and leaves out a portion. The sample consists of around 47,000 clones, roughly 94% of them appearing once. The material sequenced was PBMCs. Receptor source: a woman aged 25 to 39 in good health and a related stem cell transplant donor.

This clone was seen a handful of times. As DNA, the CDR3 is TGCGCCAGCAGCCAACTGTCAGGGACTGGCTATGGCTACACCTTC. Translation: CASSQLSGTGYGYTF. The chain is built from TRBV4-1 and TRBJ1-2, with D tentatively TRBD1 (5 bases). This CDR3 has 15 amino acids. V dropped 2 bases and J dropped 4 bases, with 14 bases sitting between them. Germline CDR1 MGHRA, CDR2 YSYEKL.

About this clone: The sample carries other DNA sequences with the same CDR3. The chain employs TRBV19 and TRBJ2-7; TRBD1 aligns across 7 bases. The V gene end was trimmed by 7 bases and the J gene end by 3 bases; junction bases not matched to a gene: 9. The CDR3 runs 14 residues. CDR1 and CDR2 (germline): LNHDA, SQIVND (reference sequence). The CDR3 protein is CASTGQEDRYEQYF. In nucleotides, the CDR3 is TGTGCCAGTACAGGACAGGAAGACCGCTACGAGCAGTACTTC.

The chain is built from TRBV19 and TRBJ2-7, with 10 bases aligning to TRBD2. The CDR3 runs 14 residues. Germline V lookup: CDR1 LNHDA, CDR2 SQIVND (reference sequence). V trimming: 5 bases; J trimming: 5 bases; junction bases outside the gene matches: 6. DNA of the CDR3: TGTGCCAGTAGTGCGGGACTAGCGACCGACGAGCAGTACTTC. Translating gives CASSAGLATDEQYF.

The V and J genes are TRBV11-2 and TRBJ2-3, with D possibly TRBD2 on 6 matching bases. Looked up from germline, CDR1 is SGHAT and CDR2 is FQNNGV. V was trimmed by 1 base and J by 4 bases, leaving 12 bases between them. CDR3 length: 15 amino acids. The CDR3 DNA reads as TGTGCCAGCAGCTTAGGGACTAATATCCCAGATACGCAGTATTTT. It encodes CASSLGTNIPDTQYF.

The chain carries TRBV7-8 and TRBJ2-1; TRBD2 aligns across 9 bases. Germline V lookup: CDR1 SGHVS, CDR2 FQNEAQ. Losses at the gene ends were 5 bases for V and 4 bases for J; bases not matched to a gene: 6. This CDR3 is built from 15 residues. The DNA for the CDR3 is TGTGCCAGCAGCACGATAGCGGGGGCTTACAATGAGCAGTTCTTC. It translates to CASSTIAGAYNEQFF.

The chain uses TRBV10-3 and TRBJ2-2; TRBD1 might be the D (7 bases). CDR3 size: 14 residues. CDR1 is ENHRY, CDR2 SYGVKD, per germline. The ends were cut back, 9 bases at V and 1 base at J, with 12 bases in the middle. CDR3 nucleotide sequence: TGTGCCATTAGACAGGGAGGGAACACCGGGGAGCTGTTTTTT. Translation gives CAIRQGGNTGELFF.

The chain uses TRBV19 and TRBJ1-6; D not certain. Between the trimmed V and J ends, which lost 5 bases and 5 bases, there was a span of 10 bases. Germline CDR1 and CDR2: LNHDA and SQIVND (reference sequence). This CDR3 is 14 amino acids long. The CDR3 DNA reads TGTGCCAGTAGTTACGGGGTAGATAATTCACCCCTCCACTTT. This translates into CASSYGVDNSPLHF.

This chain joins TRBV5-8 and TRBJ1-2; TRBD1 matches 10 bases. Germline values: CDR1 SGHTS, CDR2 YDEGEE. Losses at the gene ends were 7 bases for V and 4 bases for J; bases not matched to a gene: 4. The CDR3 contains 13 residues. The chain's CDR3 is CASGQGDGYGYTF. CDR3 DNA: TGTGCCAGCGGACAGGGGGATGGCTATGGCTACACCTTC.

The J gene is TRBJ2-1, the V gene TRBV6-6; 7 nucleotides align to TRBD1. Trimming cost V 2 bases and J 5 bases; bases outside gene matches: 3. This CDR3 contains 14 residues. Germline V gives CDR1 MNHNY, CDR2 SVGAGI (reference sequence). CDR3 sequence: CASSYLGQDNEQFF. The CDR3 DNA is TGTGCCAGCAGTTACCTTGGACAGGACAATGAGCAGTTCTTC.

This chain joins TRBV9 and TRBJ2-7, with TRBD2 identical over 8 bases. Germline V gene sequence: CDR1 SGDLS, CDR2 YYNGEE. J lost 7 bases, V lost 3 bases, and 3 bases had no gene match. This CDR3 has 12 residues. The CDR3 DNA is TGTGCCAGCAGCGCGGGGGGGGGTGAGCAGTACTTC. It specifies CASSAGGGEQYF.

This rearrangement joins TRBV4-2 to TRBJ1-4, with TRBD1 as a possible D gene (6 bases). The germline V gene encodes CDR1 LGHNA and CDR2 YNFKEQ. The V and J ends lost 5 bases and 7 bases respectively, with 14 bases between them. The CDR3 has 14 amino acids. CDR3 in DNA: TGTGCCAGCAGCGACAACAGGGAGACTGAAAAACTGTTTTTT. It encodes CASSDNRETEKLFF.

The chain employs TRBV19 and TRBJ2-3; the match to TRBD2 covers 7 bases. J gave up 6 bases and V 5 bases, and 14 bases lay outside the gene matches. CDR1 is LNHDA, CDR2 SQIVND, per germline (reference sequence). The CDR3 length is 16 residues. The CDR3 loop reads CASSVGLGLRGDTQYF. Written as DNA, the CDR3 is TGTGCCAGTAGTGTAGGACTAGGCCTTCGAGGTGATACGCAGTATTTT.

This rearrangement joins TRBV7-9 to TRBJ1-4, with TRBD1 matching over 10 bases. V gave up 5 bases and J gave up 4 bases; unmatched junction bases: 7. Germline CDR1 SEHNR, CDR2 FQNEAQ (reference sequence). The CDR3 is 16 residues long. The CDR3 is CASSTGRTGGNEKLFF. CDR3 coding DNA: TGTGCCAGCAGCACCGGCAGGACAGGGGGTAATGAAAAACTGTTTTTT. The full variable domain, its missing parts supplied by reference TRBV7-9 and TRBJ1-4, is DTGVSQNPRHKITKRGQNVTFRCDPISEHNRLYWYRQTLGQGPEFLTYFQNEAQLEKSRLLSDRFSAERPKGSFSTLEIQRTEQGDSAMYLCASSTGRTGGNEKLFFGSGTQLSVL.

V is TRBV6-5 and J is TRBJ2-1, with D possibly being TRBD2 (6 bases). From germline, CDR1 is MNHEY and CDR2 SVGAGI. CDR3 size: 12 residues. Trimming left V 5 bases short and J 10 bases short, with 12 bases between. This CDR3 reads CASSHPEGEQFF. CDR3 nucleotide sequence: TGTGCCAGCAGTCATCCGGAGGGCGAGCAGTTCTTC.

About this clone: One junction end does not reproduce the germline sequence, and a read error may be involved. This chain joins TRBV11-3 and TRBJ2-7, with 9 bases aligning to TRBD1. This CDR3 has 14 amino acids. CDR1 is SGHNT and CDR2 is YENEEA in the germline V gene. In DNA, the CDR3 is TGTGCCAGCAGCTTAGGCGGACAGGGGTACGGGCAGTACTTC. Translating gives CASSLGGQGYGQYF.

The CDR3 loop reads CASRYAAGSYEQYF. The CDR3 DNA reads as TGTGCCAGTAGGTATGCGGCTGGTTCCTACGAGCAGTACTTC. This chain links TRBV19 with TRBJ2-7; the D is unclear. The CDR3 spans 14 residues. Germline V gives CDR1 LNHDA, CDR2 SQIVND (reference sequence). V lost 6 bases, J lost 1 base, and 13 bases lay in between.

The chain joins TRBV4-1 to TRBJ2-1; TRBD2 matches at 8 bases. The junction had 2 bases not matched to a gene; V was cut back by 3 bases and J by 4 bases. The CDR3 runs to 14 residues. The germline CDR1 and CDR2 sequences are MGHRA and YSYEKL. The CDR3 spells CASSQSGGYNEQFF. The DNA of the CDR3 is TGCGCCAGCAGCCAGAGCGGGGGTTACAATGAGCAGTTCTTC.

The sample holds one count of this clone. The CDR3 loop is CASSVSGTSGRETQYF. The CDR3 DNA reads as TGTGCCAGCAGCGTCTCCGGGACTAGCGGTCGGGAGACCCAGTACTTC. The rearrangement links TRBV5-4 to TRBJ2-5; 11 nucleotides agree with TRBD2. Germline V gives CDR1 SGHNT, CDR2 YYREEE (reference sequence). CDR3 length: 16 residues. The trim removed 4 bases at V and 5 bases at J, leaving 10 bases unmatched.

The chain links TRBV5-1 to TRBJ1-2; D may be TRBD1 (5 bases). Trimming took 4 bases from V and 2 from J, leaving 9 bases between them. The CDR3 sequence is 13 residues long. Germline-derived CDR1 and CDR2 are SGHRS and YFSETQ. CDR3 nucleotide sequence: TGCGCCAGCAGCGCACAGGAGAACTATGGCTACACCTTC. This encodes CASSAQENYGYTF.

This chain links TRBV6-1 with TRBJ2-4; D not resolved. The germline V gene encodes CDR1 MNHNS and CDR2 SASEGT. With 4 bases removed from V and 0 bases from J, the gap between germline ends came to 10 bases. CDR3 size: 15 residues. The CDR3 region has the DNA TGTGCCAGCAGTGGTTTCAGGCTAGCCAAAAACATTCAGTACTTC. Residues: CASSGFRLAKNIQYF.